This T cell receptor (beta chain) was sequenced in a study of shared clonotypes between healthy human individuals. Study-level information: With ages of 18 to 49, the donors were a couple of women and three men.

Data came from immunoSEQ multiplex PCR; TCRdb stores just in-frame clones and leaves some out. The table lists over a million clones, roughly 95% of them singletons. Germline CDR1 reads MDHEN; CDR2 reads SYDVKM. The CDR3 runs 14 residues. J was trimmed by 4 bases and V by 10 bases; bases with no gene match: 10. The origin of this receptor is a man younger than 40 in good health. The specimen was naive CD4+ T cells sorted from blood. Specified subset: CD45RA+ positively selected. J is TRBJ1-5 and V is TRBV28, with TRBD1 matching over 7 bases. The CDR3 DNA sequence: TGTGCCACCGCCGGGACAGCTCAAAATCAGCCCCAGCATTTT. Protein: CATAGTAQNQPQHF.